A single TCR beta chain is shown here with its context. Its target is not known. The authors distributed each subset's genomic DNA evenly over several immunoSEQ plates. Profiling relied on immunoSEQ multiplex PCR, and the TCRdb table lists in-frame clones only, not all of them. Among just over 2,000,000 clones, roughly 95% were seen once, and the ten largest hold 1.1%. These data originate in a study of shared clonotypes between healthy human individuals. Study-wide results and caveats: Relative to clonotypes present in all four donors, those not shared had lower generation probabilities. Across subsets, estimated richness was generally greater for naive than for memory populations. Inspection by rarefaction showed sorted-subset sequencing to be incomplete despite large depth.

Germline CDR1 and CDR2: SNHLY and FYNNEI. V lost 4 bases, J lost 2 bases, and 7 bases lay in between. The CDR3 runs to 13 residues. Naive CD8 cells lacked CD45RO and underwent positive selection for CCR7, leaving out terminally differentiated effector memory CD45RA+ cells. Sequenced input: naive CD8+ T cells sorted from blood. The chain recombines TRBV2 with TRBJ2-3, with D unresolved. The clonotype was recovered from a man between 18 and 29 years old in good health. The CDR3 sequence is CASSGPFTDTQYF. The CDR3 DNA follows: TGTGCCAGCAGTGGACCTTTCACAGATACGCAGTATTTT.